The clone carrying this T cell receptor beta chain was seen more than once but under ten times. Its antigen is unknown. Arm-PCR of CDR3 regions with iRepertoire HTBI primers generated TCR beta libraries. TCRdb redid the calling of the multiplex PCR reads with MiXCR, one entry per CDR3 protein. The data contain 650,000 to 850,000 distinct CDR3 sequences, 25% to 35% of them singletons. These data belong to a study of regulatory T cells in long-lasting Graves disease. Across the study: Over 5 years of antithyroid drugs with positive TSH receptor antibodies was taken to mean persistent Graves' disease.

Indicated time point: persistent/refractory GD, antithyroid drugs over 5 years with positive TRAb. The TCR library was made from RNA that had been extracted from PBMCs in TRIzol. EDTA tubes received around 9.4 milliliters of collected peripheral blood. General study results and limits: Persistent-disease Graves' patients showed less TCR diversity than new cases. TRBV28 was favored in persistent disease, as were TRBJ1-2 and TRBJ2-5.

CDR3 size: 14 residues. V lost 4 bases to trimming and J lost 8 bases; unmatched junction nucleotides: 7. Germline V gene data show CDR1 as SGHTA and CDR2 as FQGNSA. The sequenced sample was peripheral blood mononuclear cells (PBMCs), obtained when the disease was refractory, from a patient treated with antithyroid drugs. This TCR came from a female donor with Graves disease. V is TRBV7-2 and J is TRBJ2-7; 11 bases align to TRBD2. CDR3 DNA: TGTGCCAGCAGCTCATCGGGACTAGCGGAGAAGCAGTACTTC. Its translation: CASSSSGLAEKQYF.